The 21 T cell receptor beta chains presented below share a single source sample, sequenced in a study of T cell clusters in autoimmune cytopenias. TRB was amplified from about 250 ng of peripheral blood genomic DNA per sample. Multiplex touch-down PCR amplified TRB using TRB-A and TRB-B pools in one tube. TCRdb processed the multiplex PCR reads again and assigns one entry to each CDR3 protein, with no DNA. Recorded for this sample: about 12,000 distinct CDR3 sequences. The same sample was also studied in work on T cell repertoires in aging, cancer and after chemotherapy.

Sequencing used peripheral blood. The source of these receptors is a human donor in good health.

J is TRBJ1-6 and V is TRBV7-2. CDR3 size: 13 residues. Germline assignment: CDR1 SGHTA and CDR2 FQGNSA. The CDR3 protein is CAGRREMFSPLHF.

V and J are TRBV19 and TRBJ1-3; TCRdb designates TRBD1, a call that cannot be tested without DNA. This CDR3 is 15 amino acids long. Germline V gives CDR1 LNHDA, CDR2 SQIVND (reference sequence). CDR3: CASSIRRGSGNTIYF.

The chain is built from TRBV5-4 and TRBJ2-5; TCRdb gives TRBD2 as the D gene, but with no DNA this cannot be confirmed. The CDR3 spans 20 residues. CDR1 and CDR2 from the germline V gene are SGHNT and YYREEE (reference sequence). The CDR3 loop reads CASSSRAFRGATQKGETQYF.

This sequence joins TRBV5-1 and TRBJ1-3; TCRdb's assignment of TRBD1 cannot be checked, as there is no DNA. This CDR3 is built from 16 residues. Germline CDR1 and CDR2: SGHRS and YFSETQ. The chain's CDR3 is CASSLLGLSSGNTIYF.

This clonotype counts as medium-sized by frequency. CDR3 region: CAWSRDRVRSGANVLTF. The rearrangement joins TRBV30 to TRBJ2-6; TCRdb picks TRBD1, but there is no DNA to check that call. There are 17 residues in the CDR3. Germline V gives CDR1 GTSNPN, CDR2 SVGIG (reference sequence).

This chain uses TRBV6-2 or TRBV6-3 with TRBJ2-7. Germline V gives CDR1 MNHEY, CDR2 SVGEGT. The CDR3 has 15 amino acids. The CDR3 sequence: CASSYLRVNSYEQYF.

Considering frequency, this clonotype is medium-sized. This chain joins TRBV19 and TRBJ2-7. Germline loops: CDR1 LNHDA, CDR2 SQIVND (reference sequence). The CDR3 sequence is 14 residues long. The CDR3 sequence: CASSMRGRSYEQYF.

The chain is built from TRBV12-3 or TRBV12-4 and TRBJ1-6; the TCRdb D gene call, TRBD1, has no DNA to confirm it. CDR3 size: 14 residues. CDR3 protein: CASSFSGTNSPLHF.

The chain is built from TRBV7-9 and TRBJ2-5; TCRdb returns TRBD2, unconfirmable since there is no DNA. Germline CDR1 SEHNR, CDR2 FQNEAQ (reference sequence). CDR3 length: 17 amino acids. CDR3 in amino acids: CASSLPNQGGPGETQYF.

The chain combines TRBV11-2 with TRBJ2-1; TCRdb's assignment of TRBD2 cannot be checked, as there is no DNA. This CDR3 contains 15 residues. Per germline, CDR1 SGHAT and CDR2 FQNNGV. The CDR3 here is CASSIAGGPYNEQFF. The full variable domain, completed using reference TRBV11-2 and TRBJ2-1, is EAGVAQSPRYKIIEKRQSVAFWCNPISGHATLYWYQQILGQGPKLLIQFQNNGVVDDSQLPKDRFSAERLKGVDSTLKIQPAKLEDSAVYLCASSIAGGPYNEQFFGPGTRLTVL.

This clonotype is called medium-sized (0.01 to 0.1%) based on its frequency. The rearrangement joins TRBV13 to TRBJ1-2; TCRdb's D gene call, TRBD1, goes unchecked for lack of DNA. The CDR3 contains 14 residues. Germline V gene data show CDR1 as PRHDT and CDR2 as FYEKMQ (reference sequence). CDR3 sequence reads: CASSHGQGKYGYTF. Complete variable domain (other parts from reference TRBV13 and TRBJ1-2): AAGVIQSPRHLIKEKRETATLKCYPIPRHDTVYWYQQGPGQDPQFLISFYEKMQSDKGSIPDRFSAQQFSDYHSELNMSSLELGDSALYFCASSHGQGKYGYTFGSGTRLTVV.

The chain has TRBV5-1 and TRBJ1-1; TCRdb returns TRBD1, unconfirmable since there is no DNA. There are 16 residues in the CDR3. Germline CDR1 reads SGHRS; CDR2 reads YFSETQ. The CDR3 reads CASIKSGDGYGAEAFF. The complete variable domain, with remaining parts taken from reference TRBV5-1 and TRBJ1-1, reads KAGVTQTPRYLIKTRGQQVTLSCSPISGHRSVSWYQQTPGQGLQFLFEYFSETQRNKGNFPGRFSGRQFSNSRSEMNVSTLELGDSALYLCASIKSGDGYGAEAFFGQGTRLTVV.

This clonotype is identified as medium-sized from frequency. The V gene is TRBV7-3, the J gene TRBJ1-6; the TRBD1 assignment by TCRdb is unverifiable without DNA. Per germline, CDR1 SGHTA and CDR2 FQGTGA. The CDR3 contains 13 residues. CDR3 region: CASSLDRESPLHF.

The gene calls are TRBV5-1 and TRBJ1-2. CDR1 SGHRS and CDR2 YFSETQ come from the germline V gene. The CDR3 is made up of 13 amino acids. The CDR3 loop is CASSFEENYGYTF.

By frequency, this clonotype registers medium-sized. This rearrangement joins TRBV27 to TRBJ1-2; checking the TCRdb D call of TRBD1 is not possible without DNA. The CDR3 contains 18 residues. Per the germline V gene, CDR1 is MNHEY and CDR2 is SMNVEV (reference sequence). CDR3 protein: CASRSGQGARNFGYGYTF.

The genes are TRBV5-1 and TRBJ2-2; the TCRdb D gene call, TRBD1, has no DNA to confirm it. CDR1 and CDR2 from the germline V gene are SGHRS and YFSETQ. The CDR3 length is 15 residues. Here the CDR3 reads CASSRGTGVTGELFF.

Its frequency marks this clonotype as medium-sized. J is TRBJ2-6 and V is TRBV7-6. CDR3 size: 15 residues. Germline loops: CDR1 SGHVS, CDR2 FNYEAQ. CDR3 loop: CASSSGISGANVLTF.

The chain recombines TRBV6-4 with TRBJ2-2; the TRBD1 assignment by TCRdb is unverifiable without DNA. Germline-derived CDR1 and CDR2 are MRHNA and SNTAGT. The CDR3 loop spans 14 amino acids. CDR3 region: CASKRGGDTGELFF.

This chain links TRBV15 with TRBJ1-5; absent DNA, TCRdb's TRBD1 call cannot be checked. Looked up from germline, CDR1 is LNHNV and CDR2 is YYDKDF (reference sequence). The CDR3 is 14 residues long. The CDR3 loop is CATSGVGGSQPQHF.

The V call is TRBV10-3, the J call TRBJ2-2; TCRdb designates TRBD1, a call that cannot be tested without DNA. The CDR3 is 11 residues long. CDR1 and CDR2 (germline): ENHRY, SYGVKD. The CDR3 loop is CAITGSGELFF.

This rearrangement joins TRBV21-1 to TRBJ2-3; TCRdb calls TRBD1, which cannot be checked without DNA. TRBV21-1 is reported as a pseudogene. CDR3 size: 19 residues. The CDR3 sequence is CASHYHGDRYRGPRDTQYF.